The clone carrying this T cell receptor beta chain was seen at least ten times. Its antigen remains unidentified. Not enrolled were patients with uncontrolled infection, other autoimmune disease, pregnancy or lactation. Used for diagnoses were clinical symptoms, serum thyroxine and TRAb, thyroid ultrasound and orbital computed tomography. These data come from a study of T cells in Graves' hyperthyroidism and ophthalmopathy. Overall study findings and caveats: Also found in blood were most expanded thyroid clonotypes above 0.001. A 13 V-J signature model discriminated ophthalmopathy versus stable hyperthyroidism.

In germline, CDR1 is MDHEN, CDR2 SYDVKM. The CDR3 has 14 amino acids. Trimming left V 2 bases short and J 10 bases short, with 15 bases between. Regions amplified from RNA transcripts were the TCR beta CDR3 regions. HTBI primers drove first-round RT-PCR of the TCR CDR3. MiXCR, run by TCRdb on the multiplex PCR reads, gives a single entry per CDR3 protein. The sample consists of fewer than 650,000 distinct CDR3 sequences, approximately 15% of them appearing once. The source of this sequence is a woman between 35 and 50 years old with Graves' ophthalmopathy. The sample taken for sequencing was blood. This rearrangement joins TRBV28 to TRBJ2-4, with D maybe TRBD2 (5 bases). Written as DNA, the CDR3 is TGTGCCAGCAGTTTAGCTAGCCTCTCTTTGATTCAGTACTTC. Protein product: CASSLASLSLIQYF. The variable domain in full, completed from reference TRBV28 and TRBJ2-4, reads DVKVTQSSRYLVKRTGEKVFLECVQDMDHENMFWYRQDPGLGLRLIYFSYDVKMKEKGDIPEGYSVSREKKERFSLILESASTNQTSMYLCASSLASLSLIQYFGAGTRLSVL.